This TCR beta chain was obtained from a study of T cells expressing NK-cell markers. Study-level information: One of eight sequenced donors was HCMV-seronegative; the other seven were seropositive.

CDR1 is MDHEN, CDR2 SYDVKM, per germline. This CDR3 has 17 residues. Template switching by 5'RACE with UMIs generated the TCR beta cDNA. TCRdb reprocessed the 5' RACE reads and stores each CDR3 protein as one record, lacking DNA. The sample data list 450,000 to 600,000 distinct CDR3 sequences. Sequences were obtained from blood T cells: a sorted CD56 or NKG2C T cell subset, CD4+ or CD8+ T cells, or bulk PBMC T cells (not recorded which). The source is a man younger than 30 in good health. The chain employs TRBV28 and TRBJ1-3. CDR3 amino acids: CASSFILGERSGNTIYF.